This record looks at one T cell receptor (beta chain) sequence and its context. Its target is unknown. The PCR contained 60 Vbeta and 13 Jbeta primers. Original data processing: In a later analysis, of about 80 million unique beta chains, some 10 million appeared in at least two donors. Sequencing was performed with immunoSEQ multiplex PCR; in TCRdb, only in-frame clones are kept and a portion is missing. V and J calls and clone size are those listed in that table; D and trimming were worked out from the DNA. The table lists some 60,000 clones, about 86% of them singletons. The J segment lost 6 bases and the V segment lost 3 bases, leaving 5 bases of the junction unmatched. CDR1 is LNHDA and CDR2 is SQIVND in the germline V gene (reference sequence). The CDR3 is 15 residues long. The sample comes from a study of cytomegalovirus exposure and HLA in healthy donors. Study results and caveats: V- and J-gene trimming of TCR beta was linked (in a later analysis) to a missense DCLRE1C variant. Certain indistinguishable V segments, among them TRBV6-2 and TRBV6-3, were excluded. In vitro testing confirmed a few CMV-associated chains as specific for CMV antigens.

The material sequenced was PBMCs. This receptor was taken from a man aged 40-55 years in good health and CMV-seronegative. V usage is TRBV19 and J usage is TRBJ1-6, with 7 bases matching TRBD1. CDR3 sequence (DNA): TGTGCCAGTAGTATCCGACAGGGCCTTAATTCACCCCTCCACTTT. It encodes CASSIRQGLNSPLHF.